The 5 T cell receptor beta chains in this list originate from one sample, sequenced in a study of T cells after yellow fever vaccination. MiXCR, applied by TCRdb to the 5' RACE reads, yields one record per CDR3 protein. The sample yields hundreds of thousands of distinct CDR3 sequences, 18% seen once. The sample here was PBMCs, taken before the yellow fever booster vaccination. These receptors all come from a young man who received the YFV17D yellow fever vaccine.

This clonotype was counted only a few times. This chain uses TRBV9 with TRBJ1-5, with a tentative D call TRBD1 (5 bases). Per germline, CDR1 SGDLS and CDR2 YYNGEE. The ends were cut back, 4 bases at V and 0 bases at J, with 11 bases in the middle. The CDR3 extends over 15 amino acids. For the CDR3, the DNA is TGTGCCAGCAGCCCTGACGGACATAGCAATCAGCCCCAGCATTTT. Its translation is CASSPDGHSNQPQHF.

This clonotype came up a few times. The chain recombines TRBV5-1 with TRBJ2-1, with TRBD2 identical over 7 bases. V was pared by 0 bases and J by 3 bases, with 6 bases of the junction left unmatched. The germline gives CDR1 SGHRS, CDR2 YFSETQ. The CDR3 contains 16 residues. The CDR3 reads CASSLVGGGDYNEQFF. The CDR3 nucleotides are TGCGCCAGCAGCTTGGTGGGCGGGGGAGACTACAATGAGCAGTTCTTC.

This clonotype was counted between two and nine times. The chain is built from TRBV6-4 and TRBJ1-1; D ambiguous. The length of the CDR3 is 13 residues. V was cut by 4 bases and J by 4 bases, with 10 bases left in between. Germline assignment: CDR1 MRHNA and CDR2 SNTAGT. This CDR3 is CASSAGGTTEAFF. The CDR3 DNA follows: TGTGCCAGCAGTGCGGGAGGAACCACTGAAGCTTTCTTT.

This clonotype was observed a few times. The chain has TRBV20-1 and TRBJ1-4, with D hard to call. The CDR3 is made up of 13 amino acids. Germline V gene data show CDR1 as DFQATT and CDR2 as SNEGSKA (reference sequence). The CDR3 bases are TGCGGGTCAGGAGTGGCGACTAATGAAAAACTGTTTTTT. It specifies CGSGVATNEKLFF.

This clonotype was detected only a few times. This chain's CDR3 is CASSLAGSYPYEQYF. CDR3 coding DNA: TGTGCCAGCAGTTTAGCCGGCAGTTATCCCTACGAGCAGTACTTC. The rearrangement joins TRBV12-3 or TRBV12-4 to TRBJ2-7; D is unresolved. The CDR3 spans 15 residues. V was shortened by 0 bases and J by 2 bases, with 11 bases between the two germline ends.